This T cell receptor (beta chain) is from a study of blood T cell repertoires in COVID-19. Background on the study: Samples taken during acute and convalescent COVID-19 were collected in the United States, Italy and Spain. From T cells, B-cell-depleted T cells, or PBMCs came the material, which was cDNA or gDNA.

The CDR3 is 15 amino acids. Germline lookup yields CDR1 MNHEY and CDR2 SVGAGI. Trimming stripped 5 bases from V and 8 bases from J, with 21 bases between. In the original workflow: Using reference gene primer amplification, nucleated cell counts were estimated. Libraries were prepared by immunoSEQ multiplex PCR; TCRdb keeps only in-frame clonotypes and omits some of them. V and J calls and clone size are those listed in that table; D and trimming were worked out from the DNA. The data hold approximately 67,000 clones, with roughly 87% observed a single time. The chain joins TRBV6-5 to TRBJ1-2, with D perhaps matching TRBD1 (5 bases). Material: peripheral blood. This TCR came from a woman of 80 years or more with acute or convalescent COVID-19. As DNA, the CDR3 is TGTGCCAGCAGTAACGGCGGGGCCCAGGTGAGGGGCTACACCTTC. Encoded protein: CASSNGGAQVRGYTF.